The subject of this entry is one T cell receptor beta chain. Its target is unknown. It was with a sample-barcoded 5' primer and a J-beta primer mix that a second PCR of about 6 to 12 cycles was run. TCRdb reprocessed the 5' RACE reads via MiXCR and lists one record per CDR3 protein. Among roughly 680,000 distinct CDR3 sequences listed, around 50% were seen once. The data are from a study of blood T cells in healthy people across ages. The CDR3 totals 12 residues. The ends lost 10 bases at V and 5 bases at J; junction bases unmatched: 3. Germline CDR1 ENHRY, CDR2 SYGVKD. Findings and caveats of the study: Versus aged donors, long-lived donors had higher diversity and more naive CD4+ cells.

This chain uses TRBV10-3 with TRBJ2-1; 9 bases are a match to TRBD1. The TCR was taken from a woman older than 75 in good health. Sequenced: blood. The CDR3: CATDRGNNEQFF. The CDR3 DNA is TGTGCCACGGACAGGGGTAACAATGAGCAGTTCTTC.